Below are 23 T cell receptor beta chains sequenced from a single sample in a study of tumor-infiltrating lymphocytes in primary liver carcinoma. Reverse transcription of about 500 ng total RNA with a constant-region primer produced TCR beta cDNA. Construction of TCR beta libraries relied on three successive nested multiplex PCR rounds employing slightly modified ARM-PCR. The two initial PCR rounds, roughly 9 cycles each, used TRBV1-TRBV30 forward and C-beta reverse primers. One entry per CDR3 protein results from TCRdb running MiXCR on the multiplex PCR reads. The profile shows tens of thousands of distinct CDR3 sequences, approximately 72% of them singletons. Taking 20-30 mg of unsorted bulk tissue, the authors co-extracted RNA and DNA. Sequencing was performed on liver tumor tissue from sampling region 1. As to subset: tumor region T1, superior pole. Receptors originate from a man aged 40-49 years with primary liver carcinoma and hepatitis B virus infection.

By sample fraction, this clonotype is medium-sized. The chain has TRBV11-1 and TRBJ2-6; D may be TRBD2 (6 bases). Germline V gene sequence: CDR1 SGHAT, CDR2 FQDESV (reference sequence). CDR3 length equals 19 residues. The ends were cut back, 5 bases at V and 0 bases at J, with 20 bases in the middle. The DNA for the CDR3 is TGTGCCAGCAGCCCCCGGGGGAGCGGTGTTAACTCTGGGGCCAACGTCCTGACTTTC. Translation: CASSPRGSGVNSGANVLTF.

The V call is TRBV28, the J call TRBJ2-7; either TRBD1 or TRBD2 may fit D (5 bases each). The germline V and J ends were trimmed by 3 bases and 3 bases, with 15 bases remaining between them. CDR1 and CDR2 from the germline V gene are MDHEN and SYDVKM. The CDR3 consists of 15 residues. Here the CDR3 DNA reads TGTGCCAGCAGTTTTACGGCGAGAGGGGACTACGAGCAGTACTTC. This encodes CASSFTARGDYEQYF.

The chain couples TRBV29-1 to TRBJ2-7, with TRBD1 as a possible D gene (6 bases). The CDR3 covers 13 residues. Germline lookup yields CDR1 SQVTM and CDR2 ANQGSEA. V lost 8 bases and J 5 bases, leaving 19 bases between the germline ends. CDR3 amino acids: CSIILQGEDEQYF. CDR3 DNA sequence: TGCAGCATCATACTACAGGGAGAGGACGAGCAGTACTTC.

Turning to this clonotype: The germline gene is not matched at one end of the junction; a read error may be the cause. V usage is TRBV11-1 and J usage is TRBJ2-7; D possibly corresponds to TRBD1 (5 bases). This CDR3 comprises 14 residues. Germline assignment: CDR1 SGHAT and CDR2 FQDESV (reference sequence). The CDR3 coding sequence is TGTGCAAGCAGCTCAAGGACATGGGGCGACGAGCAGTACTTC. Protein product: CASSSRTWGDEQYF.

A word on this clonotype: This may come from a read error, since a much larger clone is one base off. The chain joins TRBV28 to TRBJ2-3, with 8 bases aligning to TRBD2. Germline-derived CDR1 and CDR2 are MDHEN and SYDVKM. This CDR3 comprises 15 residues. CDR3 sequence: CAGSLGSGDTDTQYF. CDR3 DNA: TGTGCCGGCAGTTTGGGTAGCGGGGACACAGATACGCAGTATTTT. Complete variable domain (other parts from reference TRBV28 and TRBJ2-3): DVKVTQSSRYLVKRTGEKVFLECVQDMDHENMFWYRQDPGLGLRLIYFSYDVKMKEKGDIPEGYSVSREKKERFSLILESASTNQTSMYLCAGSLGSGDTDTQYFGPGTRLTVL.

In regard to this clonotype: A junction end diverges from the germline sequence, so it may reflect a read error. This chain links TRBV4-2 with TRBJ2-1; D perhaps matches TRBD2 (6 bases). The germline gives CDR1 LGHNA, CDR2 YNFKEQ. This CDR3 spans 16 amino acids. The CDR3: CASSPTSGISYNDQFF. DNA of the CDR3: TGTGCCAGCAGCCCGACTAGTGGGATCTCCTACAATGATCAGTTCTTT.

This clonotype has at least ten counts. The V gene is TRBV7-9, the J gene TRBJ2-1, with 9 bases lining up with TRBD2. This CDR3 spans 15 amino acids. V shed 6 bases, J shed 6 bases, and the junction held 9 bases outside the gene matches. Germline V gene lookup returns CDR1 SEHNR and CDR2 FQNEAQ (reference sequence). The CDR3 is CASSYDSGSPNEQFF. Written as DNA, the CDR3 is TGTGCCAGCAGTTACGATAGCGGGAGTCCCAATGAGCAGTTCTTC. Complete variable domain (other parts from reference TRBV7-9 and TRBJ2-1): DTGVSQNPRHKITKRGQNVTFRCDPISEHNRLYWYRQTLGQGPEFLTYFQNEAQLEKSRLLSDRFSAERPKGSFSTLEIQRTEQGDSAMYLCASSYDSGSPNEQFFGPGTRLTVL.

This clonotype has a count of ten or more. This chain links TRBV30 with TRBJ2-5; unclear D gene. Trimming cost V 7 bases and J 2 bases, with 17 bases left between them. The CDR3 totals 14 residues. Looked up from germline, CDR1 is GTSNPN and CDR2 is SVGIG (reference sequence). CDR3 in DNA: TGTGCCTACCTGCCCGCCTCAGGACAAGAGACCCAGTACTTC. Protein: CAYLPASGQETQYF.

This clonotype appeared many times. The chain couples TRBV2 to TRBJ2-5; D remains unclear. Germline values: CDR1 SNHLY, CDR2 FYNNEI. V lost 7 bases and J lost 3, with 9 bases in between. The CDR3 is made up of 12 amino acids. The DNA for the CDR3 is TGTGCCAGCAAAGGCTATAAAGAGACCCAGTACTTC. Its translation: CASKGYKETQYF.

The V gene is TRBV29-1, the J gene TRBJ2-1; a possible D gene is TRBD2 (5 bases). The CDR3 runs to 13 residues. V was trimmed by 6 bases and J by 10 bases, leaving 19 bases between them. CDR1 and CDR2 from the germline V gene are SQVTM and ANQGSEA. CDR3 bases: TGCAGCGTCGACGGGAAGTCCCACGGAGAGCAGTTCTTC. This sequence encodes CSVDGKSHGEQFF.

This clonotype turned up a few times. The chain carries TRBV5-1 and TRBJ2-5; 8 positions agree with TRBD1. CDR3 length: 16 residues. The V gene end was trimmed by 5 bases and the J gene end by 4 bases; junction bases not matched to a gene: 13. CDR1 is SGHRS, CDR2 YFSETQ, per germline. The CDR3 coding sequence is TGCGCCAGCAGTGCCCAGCCTGACAGGGGTGGAGAGACCCAGTACTTC. The encoded protein is CASSAQPDRGGETQYF.

Comments on this clonotype: At one boundary the junction diverges from the germline segment, which might be a read error. The gene calls are TRBV29-1 and TRBJ2-5, with D uncertain. The CDR3 consists of 12 residues. Germline lookup yields CDR1 SQVTM and CDR2 ANQGSEA. The CDR3 DNA follows: TGCAGCGTTGTGTCCACTCAGGAGACCCGGTACTTC. The encoded protein is CSVVSTQETRYF.

The V and J genes are TRBV10-2 and TRBJ2-1; D is ambiguous. This CDR3 has 12 residues. The V and J ends lost 7 bases and 6 bases respectively, with 10 bases between them. Germline lookup yields CDR1 WSHSY and CDR2 SAAADI. In nucleotides, the CDR3 is TGCGCCAGCATCAAGAACTGCAATGAGCAGTTCTTC. Its translation is CASIKNCNEQFF.

Remarks on this clonotype: A junction end diverges from the germline sequence, so it may reflect a read error. The chain has TRBV6-6 and TRBJ1-6; D uncertain. Germline V CDR1 and CDR2: MNHNY, SVGAGI (reference sequence). This CDR3 region has 18 residues. The CDR3 region is CASIYFLRAPRWNSPLHF. The DNA of the CDR3 is TGTGCCAGCATTTACTTTCTTCGGGCCCCGAGGTGGAATTCACCCCTCCATTTT.

Details on this clonotype: Because it lacks the conserved phenylalanine or tryptophan at the end, this CDR3 is likely a read error. No DNA is shown, since the ends of the CDR3 on it are uncertain; the CDR3 is the one TCRdb lists. This sequence joins TRBV11-2 and TRBJ2-1. Ends included, the CDR3 has 12 residues. Germline CDR1 and CDR2: SGHAT and FQNNGV. CDR3 loop: CAGSLVGNEQLS.

A remark on this clonotype: A read error may produce the germline difference seen at one junction end. The chain combines TRBV29-1 with TRBJ2-1; D gene unclear. The length of the CDR3 is 14 residues. CDR1 is SQVTM and CDR2 is ANQGSEA in the germline V gene. As DNA, the CDR3 is TGTGGCGTTGCCCGGACGCTTCAATTCAATGAGCAGTTCTTC. Protein: CGVARTLQFNEQFF.

The rearrangement joins TRBV5-1 to TRBJ2-1; D is possibly TRBD2 (6 bases). CDR1 SGHRS and CDR2 YFSETQ come from the germline V gene. The CDR3 runs to 16 residues. The V end lost 4 bases, the J end lost 0 bases, and 14 bases lay between the germline ends. The CDR3 DNA sequence: TGCGCCAGCAGCCGGGACTCGAGGTCCTCCTACAATGAGCAGTTCTTC. This sequence encodes CASSRDSRSSYNEQFF.

For this clonotype: The junction departs from germline at one end; a sequencing error may be responsible. The chain recombines TRBV4-2 with TRBJ2-7; no firm D call. Germline CDR1 is LGHNA and CDR2 is YNFKEQ. The CDR3 sequence is 13 residues long. The CDR3 DNA follows: TGTGCCAGCAGCCATCTTCCGGCCTACGAGCAGCACTTC. Translation: CASSHLPAYEQHF.

This clonotype was found a few times. The chain combines TRBV11-2 with TRBJ2-1, with 7 nucleotides matching TRBD2. The CDR3 sequence is 16 residues long. V was pared by 6 bases and J by 9 bases, with 17 bases of the junction left unmatched. From germline, CDR1 is SGHAT and CDR2 FQNNGV. The CDR3 region has the DNA TGTGCCAGCAGTTTGGATATTAGACTAGCCATGGGTGAGCAGTTCTTC. This encodes CASSLDIRLAMGEQFF. The full variable domain, in which reference TRBV11-2 and TRBJ2-1 provide the parts outside the CDR3, is EAGVAQSPRYKIIEKRQSVAFWCNPISGHATLYWYQQILGQGPKLLIQFQNNGVVDDSQLPKDRFSAERLKGVDSTLKIQPAKLEDSAVYLCASSLDIRLAMGEQFFGPGTRLTVL.

V gene TRBV30 combines with J gene TRBJ2-7; D might be TRBD2 (6 bases). The CDR3 runs to 14 residues. With 1 base removed from V and 8 bases from J, the gap between germline ends came to 18 bases. CDR1 and CDR2 from the germline V gene are GTSNPN and SVGIG (reference sequence). CDR3 sequence reads: CAWSASVIFPKQYF. In DNA, the CDR3 is TGTGCCTGGAGTGCTAGCGTGATCTTTCCCAAGCAGTACTTC.

Worth noting for this clonotype: Since a much larger clone is just one base distant, this may be a read error. The V call is TRBV5-1, the J call TRBJ1-1; D is uncertain. The CDR3 has 13 amino acids. Looked up from germline, CDR1 is SGHRS and CDR2 is YFSETQ. Trimming removed 3 bases from V and 1 base from J, with 7 bases in between. The CDR3 coding sequence is TGCGCCAGCAGCTCGGACGGGAACACTGAAGCTTTCTTT. Its translation: CASSSDGNTEAFF.

Of note for this clonotype: At one end, the junction sequence differs from germline, possibly due to a read error. This chain uses TRBV10-1 with TRBJ2-7; TRBD1 matches 9 bases. The CDR3 is 15 amino acids. Germline V gene lookup returns CDR1 WNHNN and CDR2 SYGVQD (reference sequence). CDR3 protein: CASSEAGTGSDEQYF. Written as DNA, the CDR3 is TGTGCCAGCAGTGAGGCCGGGACAGGGTCGGACGAGCAGTACTTC.

The chain combines TRBV12-3 or TRBV12-4 with TRBJ2-1, with D unresolved. Between the trimmed V and J ends, which lost 5 bases and 13 bases, there was a span of 15 bases. This CDR3 has 12 residues. The CDR3 loop reads CASSPLSKEQFF. The CDR3 bases are TGTGCCAGCAGTCCACTTTCCAAAGAACAGTTCTTC.